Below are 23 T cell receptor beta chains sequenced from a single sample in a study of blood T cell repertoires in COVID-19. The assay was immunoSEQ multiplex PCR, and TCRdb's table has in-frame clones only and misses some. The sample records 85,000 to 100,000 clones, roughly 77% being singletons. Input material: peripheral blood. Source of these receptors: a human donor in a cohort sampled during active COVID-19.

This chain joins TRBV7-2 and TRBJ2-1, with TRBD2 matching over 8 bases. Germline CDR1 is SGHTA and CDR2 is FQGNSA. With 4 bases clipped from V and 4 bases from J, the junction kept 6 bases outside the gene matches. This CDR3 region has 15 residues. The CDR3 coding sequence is TGTGCCAGCAGCTCGAACGGGGGGGGATACAATGAGCAGTTCTTC. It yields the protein CASSSNGGGYNEQFF.

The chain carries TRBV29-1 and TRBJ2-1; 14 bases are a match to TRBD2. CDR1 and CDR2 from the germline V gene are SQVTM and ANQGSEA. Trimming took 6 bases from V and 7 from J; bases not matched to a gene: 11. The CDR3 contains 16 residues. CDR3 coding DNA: TGCAGCGTCGACACCTCCGGGACTAGCGGGAGAAATGAGCAGTTCTTC. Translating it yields CSVDTSGTSGRNEQFF.

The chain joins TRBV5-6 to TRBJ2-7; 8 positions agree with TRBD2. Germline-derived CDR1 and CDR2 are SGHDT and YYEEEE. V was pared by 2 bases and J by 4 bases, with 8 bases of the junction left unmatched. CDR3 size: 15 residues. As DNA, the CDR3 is TGTGCCAGCAGCTTTCCACTAGCGGCCAAATACGAGCAGTACTTC. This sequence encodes CASSFPLAAKYEQYF.

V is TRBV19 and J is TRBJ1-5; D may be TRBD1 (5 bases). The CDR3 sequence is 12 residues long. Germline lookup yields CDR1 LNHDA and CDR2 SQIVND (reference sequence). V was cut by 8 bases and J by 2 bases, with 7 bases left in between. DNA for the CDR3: TGTGCCAGTCTACAGGGCAATCAGCCCCAGCATTTT. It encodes CASLQGNQPQHF.

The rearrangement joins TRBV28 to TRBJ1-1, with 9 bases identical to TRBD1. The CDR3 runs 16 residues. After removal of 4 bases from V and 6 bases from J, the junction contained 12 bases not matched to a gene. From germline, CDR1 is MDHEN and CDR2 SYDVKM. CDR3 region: CASSSPGTGNRAEAFF. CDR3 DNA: TGTGCCAGCAGTTCGCCCGGGACAGGGAATAGGGCTGAAGCTTTCTTT.

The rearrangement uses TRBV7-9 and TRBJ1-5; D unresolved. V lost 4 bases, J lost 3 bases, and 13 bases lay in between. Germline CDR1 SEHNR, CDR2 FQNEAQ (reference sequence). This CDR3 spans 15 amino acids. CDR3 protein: CASSYGGGDNQPQHF. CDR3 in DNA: TGTGCCAGCAGCTACGGAGGCGGTGACAATCAGCCCCAGCATTTT.

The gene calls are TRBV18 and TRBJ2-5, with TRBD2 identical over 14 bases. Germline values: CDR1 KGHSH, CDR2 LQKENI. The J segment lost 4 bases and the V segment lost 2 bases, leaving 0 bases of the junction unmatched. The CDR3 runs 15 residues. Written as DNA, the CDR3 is TGTGCCAGCTCACCAGGGACTAGCGGGAGAGAGACCCAGTACTTC. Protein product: CASSPGTSGRETQYF.

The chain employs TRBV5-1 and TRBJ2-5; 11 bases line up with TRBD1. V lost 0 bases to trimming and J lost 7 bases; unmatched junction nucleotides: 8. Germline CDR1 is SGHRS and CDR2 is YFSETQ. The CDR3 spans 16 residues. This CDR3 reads CASSLDGTGGFGTQYF. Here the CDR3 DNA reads TGCGCCAGCAGCTTGGATGGGACAGGGGGGTTTGGGACCCAGTACTTC.

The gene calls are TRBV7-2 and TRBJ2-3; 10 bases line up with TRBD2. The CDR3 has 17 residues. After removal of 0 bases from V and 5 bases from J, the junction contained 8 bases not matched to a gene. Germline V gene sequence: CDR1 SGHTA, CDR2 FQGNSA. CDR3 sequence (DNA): TGTGCCAGCAGCTTAGCTTGGCCAGCGGGAGGGAAAGATACGCAGTATTTT. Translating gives CASSLAWPAGGKDTQYF.

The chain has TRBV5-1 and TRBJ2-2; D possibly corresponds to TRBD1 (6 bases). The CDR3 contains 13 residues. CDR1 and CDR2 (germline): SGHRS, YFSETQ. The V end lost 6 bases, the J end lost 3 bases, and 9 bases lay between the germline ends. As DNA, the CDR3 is TGCGCCAGCAACAACAGGGACACCGGGGAGCTGTTTTTT. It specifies CASNNRDTGELFF.

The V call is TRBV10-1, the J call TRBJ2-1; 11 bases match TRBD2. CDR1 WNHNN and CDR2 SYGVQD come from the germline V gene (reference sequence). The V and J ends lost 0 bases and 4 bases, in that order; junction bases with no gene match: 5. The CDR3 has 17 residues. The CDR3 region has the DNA TGCGCCAGCAGTGAGTCGACATTAGCGGGAGGGTACAATGAGCAGTTCTTC. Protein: CASSESTLAGGYNEQFF.

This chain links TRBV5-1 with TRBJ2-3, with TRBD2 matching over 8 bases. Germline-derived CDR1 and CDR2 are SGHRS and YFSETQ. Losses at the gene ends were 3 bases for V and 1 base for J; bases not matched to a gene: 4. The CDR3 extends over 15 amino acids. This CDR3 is CASSSGRAGTDTQYF. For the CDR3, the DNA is TGCGCCAGCAGCTCCGGGAGGGCCGGCACAGATACGCAGTATTTT.

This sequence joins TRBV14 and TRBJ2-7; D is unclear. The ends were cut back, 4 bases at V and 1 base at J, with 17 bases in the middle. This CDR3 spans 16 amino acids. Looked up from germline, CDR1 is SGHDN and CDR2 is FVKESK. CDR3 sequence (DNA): TGTGCCAGCAGCCCCATTGGTGCGGAATTTTCCTACGAGCAGTACTTC. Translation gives CASSPIGAEFSYEQYF.

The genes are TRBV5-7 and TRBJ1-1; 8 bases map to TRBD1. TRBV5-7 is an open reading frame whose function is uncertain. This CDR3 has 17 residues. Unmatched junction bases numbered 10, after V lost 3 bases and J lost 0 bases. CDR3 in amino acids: CASSSRDRTDLNTEAFF. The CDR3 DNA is TGTGCCAGCAGCTCCCGGGACAGGACGGACTTGAACACTGAAGCTTTCTTT.

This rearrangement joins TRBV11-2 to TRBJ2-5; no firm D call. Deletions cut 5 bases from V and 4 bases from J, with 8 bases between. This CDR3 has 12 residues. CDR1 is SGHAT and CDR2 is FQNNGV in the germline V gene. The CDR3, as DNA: TGTGCCAGCAGCCCCTACGGAGAGACCCAGTACTTC. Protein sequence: CASSPYGETQYF.

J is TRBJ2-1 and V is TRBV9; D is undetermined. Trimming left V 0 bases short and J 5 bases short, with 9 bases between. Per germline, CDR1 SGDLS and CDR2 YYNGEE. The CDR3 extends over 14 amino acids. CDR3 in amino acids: CASSVAAGHNEQFF. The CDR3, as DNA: TGTGCCAGCAGCGTAGCGGCAGGCCACAATGAGCAGTTCTTC.

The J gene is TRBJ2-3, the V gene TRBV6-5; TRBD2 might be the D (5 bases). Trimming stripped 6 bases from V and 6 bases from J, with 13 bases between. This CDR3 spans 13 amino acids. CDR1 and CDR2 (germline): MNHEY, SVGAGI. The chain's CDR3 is CASRRTPPDTQYF. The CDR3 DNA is TGTGCCAGCAGAAGGACTCCGCCTGATACGCAGTATTTT.

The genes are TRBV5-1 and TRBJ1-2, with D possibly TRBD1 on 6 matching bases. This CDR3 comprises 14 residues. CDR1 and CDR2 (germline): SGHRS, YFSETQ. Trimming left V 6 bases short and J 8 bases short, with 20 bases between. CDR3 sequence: CASTKTGSPWGYTF. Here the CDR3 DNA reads TGCGCCAGCACCAAAACAGGGAGCCCTTGGGGCTACACCTTC.

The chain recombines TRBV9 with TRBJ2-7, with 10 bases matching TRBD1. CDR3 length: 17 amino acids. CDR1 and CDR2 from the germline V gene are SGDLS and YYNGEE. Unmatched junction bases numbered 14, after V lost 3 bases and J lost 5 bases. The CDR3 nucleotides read TGTGCCAGCAGCGCCGATTCCGCCGGGACAGGGGACGACGAGCAGTACTTC. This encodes CASSADSAGTGDDEQYF.

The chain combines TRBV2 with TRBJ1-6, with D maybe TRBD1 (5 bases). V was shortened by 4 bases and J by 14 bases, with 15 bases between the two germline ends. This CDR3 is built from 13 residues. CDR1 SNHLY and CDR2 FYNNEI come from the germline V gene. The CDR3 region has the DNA TGTGCCAGCAGTGGGGAGGGGAGTTCGGCCCTCCACTTT. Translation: CASSGEGSSALHF. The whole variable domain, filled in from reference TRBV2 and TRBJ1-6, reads EPEVTQTPSHQVTQMGQEVILRCVPISNHLYFYWYRQILGQKVEFLVSFYNNEISEKSEIFDDQFSVERPDGSNFTLKIRSTKLEDSAMYFCASSGEGSSALHFGNGTRLTVT.

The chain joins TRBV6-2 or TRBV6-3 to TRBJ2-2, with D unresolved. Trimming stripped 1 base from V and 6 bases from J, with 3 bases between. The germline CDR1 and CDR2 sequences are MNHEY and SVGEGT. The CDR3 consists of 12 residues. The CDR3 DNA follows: TGTGCCAGCAGTTACTTATCCGGGGAGCTGTTTTTT. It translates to CASSYLSGELFF.

The CDR3 nucleotides are TGCGCCAGCAGCTTGGTAGCGGGGGTCAATGAGCAGTTCTTC. Translated, it gives CASSLVAGVNEQFF. This chain uses TRBV5-1 with TRBJ2-1; 9 nucleotides align to TRBD2. With 0 bases clipped from V and 6 bases from J, the junction kept 1 base outside the gene matches. CDR3 length: 14 amino acids. Germline loops: CDR1 SGHRS, CDR2 YFSETQ.

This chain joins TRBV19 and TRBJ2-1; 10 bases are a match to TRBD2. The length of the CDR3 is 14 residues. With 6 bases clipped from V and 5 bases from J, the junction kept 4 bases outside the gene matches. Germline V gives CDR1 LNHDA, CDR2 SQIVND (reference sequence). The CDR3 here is CASRTGTSDNEQFF. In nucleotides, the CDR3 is TGTGCCAGTAGGACCGGGACTAGCGACAATGAGCAGTTCTTC.